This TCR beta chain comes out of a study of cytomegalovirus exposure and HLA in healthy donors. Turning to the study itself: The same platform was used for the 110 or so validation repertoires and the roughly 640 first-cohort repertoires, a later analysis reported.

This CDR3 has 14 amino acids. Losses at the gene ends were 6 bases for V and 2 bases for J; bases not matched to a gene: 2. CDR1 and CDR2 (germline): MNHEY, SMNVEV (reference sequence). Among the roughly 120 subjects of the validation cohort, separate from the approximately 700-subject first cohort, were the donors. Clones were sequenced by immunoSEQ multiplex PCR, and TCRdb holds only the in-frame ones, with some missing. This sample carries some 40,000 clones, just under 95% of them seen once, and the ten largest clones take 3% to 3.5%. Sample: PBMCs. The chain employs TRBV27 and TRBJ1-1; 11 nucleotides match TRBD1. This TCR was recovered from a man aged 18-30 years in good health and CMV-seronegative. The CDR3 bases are TGTGCCAGCAGCCGGACAGGGGGCAACACTGAAGCTTTCTTT. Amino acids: CASSRTGGNTEAFF.